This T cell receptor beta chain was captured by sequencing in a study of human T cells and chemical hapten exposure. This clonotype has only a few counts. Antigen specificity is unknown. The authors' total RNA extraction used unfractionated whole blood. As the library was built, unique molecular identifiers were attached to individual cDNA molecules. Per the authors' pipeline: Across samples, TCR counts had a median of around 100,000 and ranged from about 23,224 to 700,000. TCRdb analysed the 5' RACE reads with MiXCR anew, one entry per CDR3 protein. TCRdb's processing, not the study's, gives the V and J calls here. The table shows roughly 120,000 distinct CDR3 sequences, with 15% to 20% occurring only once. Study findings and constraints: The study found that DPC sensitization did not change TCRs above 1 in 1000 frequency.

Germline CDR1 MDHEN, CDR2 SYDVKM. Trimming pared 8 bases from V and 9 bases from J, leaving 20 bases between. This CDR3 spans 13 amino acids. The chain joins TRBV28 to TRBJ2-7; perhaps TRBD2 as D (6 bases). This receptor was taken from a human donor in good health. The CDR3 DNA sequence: TGTGCCAGCTCTTCTGCGGGGCAAGCGGGGCAGTACTTC. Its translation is CASSSAGQAGQYF.